The entry that follows covers one T cell receptor (beta chain) sequence. Its antigen is currently unknown. The data derive from a study of post-analysis software for immune sequencing data. Background on the study: The patients showed relapsing-remitting, secondary progressive and progressive-relapsing multiple sclerosis courses. Study-wide findings and caveats: A handful of TRBV segments were significantly more frequent in patients than in controls. TRBV5-6, TRBV5-1 and TRBV20-1 were among these segments.

Prepared libraries of TCR beta cDNA carried unique molecular identifiers. MiXCR was run by TCRdb on the PCR reads, yielding one entry per CDR3 protein. The table has 750,000 to 950,000 distinct CDR3 sequences, 53% seen once. Germline V gives CDR1 SGHRS, CDR2 YFSETQ. Trimming took 2 bases from V and 10 from J, leaving 12 bases between them. The CDR3 covers 12 residues. Sequenced material: blood. V is TRBV5-1 and J is TRBJ1-1; weak D call: TRBD1 (6 bases). The clonotype was recovered from a girl aged 10 to 17 with multiple sclerosis. Here the CDR3 reads CASSFPGDGAFF. CDR3 nucleotides: TGCGCCAGCAGCTTTCCAGGGGATGGAGCTTTCTTT. Full variable domain (remainder filled in from reference TRBV5-1 and TRBJ1-1): KAGVTQTPRYLIKTRGQQVTLSCSPISGHRSVSWYQQTPGQGLQFLFEYFSETQRNKGNFPGRFSGRQFSNSRSEMNVSTLELGDSALYLCASSFPGDGAFFGQGTRLTVV.